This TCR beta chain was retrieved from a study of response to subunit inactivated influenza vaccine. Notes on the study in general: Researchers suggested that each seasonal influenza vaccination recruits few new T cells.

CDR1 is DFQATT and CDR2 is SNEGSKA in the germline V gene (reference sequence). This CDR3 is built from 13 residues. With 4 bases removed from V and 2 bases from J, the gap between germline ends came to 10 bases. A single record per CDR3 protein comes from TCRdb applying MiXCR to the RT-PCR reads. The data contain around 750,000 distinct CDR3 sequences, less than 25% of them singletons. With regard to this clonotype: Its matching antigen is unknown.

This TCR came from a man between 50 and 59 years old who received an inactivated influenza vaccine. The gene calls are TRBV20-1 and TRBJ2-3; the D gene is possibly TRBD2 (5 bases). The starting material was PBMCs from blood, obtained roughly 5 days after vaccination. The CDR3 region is CSAKEVHTDTQYF. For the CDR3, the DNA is TGCAGTGCTAAGGAGGTCCACACAGATACGCAGTATTTT.